This T cell receptor beta chain was sequenced during a study of human T cells and chemical hapten exposure. Study in general: Alopecia areata, totalis or universalis was found in mostly female patients. Study-wide results and caveats: Versus controls, significantly more large CDR3 similarity clusters arose from expanded TCRs. TCRs exceeding 1 in 1000 frequency stayed unchanged with DPC sensitization.

V lost 7 bases and J lost 5, with 17 bases in between. Germline V gene sequence: CDR1 SGHTA, CDR2 FQGNSA. CDR3 length: 14 amino acids. MiXCR, run by TCRdb on the RACE reads, gives a single entry per CDR3 protein. Among about 380,000 distinct CDR3 sequences listed, less than 6.5% were seen once. Only a few counts were recorded for this clonotype. The antigen is not known. As to time point: pre-sensitization, week 0. Sample treatment: therapeutic diphenylcyclopropenone sensitization with weekly scalp DPC. This receptor was obtained from a woman aged 50 to 60 with alopecia areata. Some clones in this sample may be carry-over from other donors' samples. The chain is built from TRBV7-2 and TRBJ2-5; D is possibly TRBD1 or TRBD2 (6 bases each). The material sequenced was whole blood, taken in connection with sensitization to the hapten diphenylcyclopropenone (DPC). The CDR3 coding sequence is TGTGCCAGCAATCAAGGGGGGCCACAGGAGACCCAGTACTTC. This codes for CASNQGGPQETQYF.